This T cell receptor beta chain appears in the sequencing data of a study of T-cell memory formation after mild COVID-19. Study in general: Largely, the TCR clusters proved donor specific. Whole-study findings and limits: Some clones that responded were present in memory (sampled pre-infection), which suggests cross-reactive memory joined.

TCRdb used MiXCR to reprocess the 5' RACE reads, holding one entry per CDR3 protein. The sample contains around 300,000 distinct CDR3 sequences, roughly 8.2% of which appear only once. This clonotype was counted only a few times. Its specificity is unknown. The V and J ends lost 2 bases and 4 bases, in that order; junction bases with no gene match: 4. Germline V gene data show CDR1 as SGHRS and CDR2 as YFSETQ. This CDR3 is built from 14 residues. The V and J genes are TRBV5-1 and TRBJ2-3; 7 bases align to TRBD1. The sequence derives from a man aged 18 to 35 who had mild COVID-19 (a few samples of this study predate the infection). Cell type and time point are not known. The sample consisted of PBMCs or a T cell subset sorted from them (not recorded which). The CDR3 spells CASSLGGHADTQYF. DNA of the CDR3: TGCGCCAGCAGCTTAGGGGGCCATGCAGATACGCAGTATTTT. Using reference TRBV5-1 and TRBJ2-3 for the parts outside the CDR3, the full variable domain is KAGVTQTPRYLIKTRGQQVTLSCSPISGHRSVSWYQQTPGQGLQFLFEYFSETQRNKGNFPGRFSGRQFSNSRSEMNVSTLELGDSALYLCASSLGGHADTQYFGPGTRLTVL.